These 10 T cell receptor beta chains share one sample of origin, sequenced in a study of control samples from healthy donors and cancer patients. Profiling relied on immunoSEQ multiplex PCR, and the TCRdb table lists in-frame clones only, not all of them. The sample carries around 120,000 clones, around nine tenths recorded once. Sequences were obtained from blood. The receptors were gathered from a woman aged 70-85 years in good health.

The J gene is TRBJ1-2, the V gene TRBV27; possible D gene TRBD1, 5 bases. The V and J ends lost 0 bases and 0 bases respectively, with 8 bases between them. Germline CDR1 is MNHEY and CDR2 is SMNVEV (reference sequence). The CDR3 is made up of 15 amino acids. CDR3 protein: CASSLSGGTNYGYTF. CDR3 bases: TGTGCCAGCAGTTTATCGGGGGGGACTAACTATGGCTACACCTTC.

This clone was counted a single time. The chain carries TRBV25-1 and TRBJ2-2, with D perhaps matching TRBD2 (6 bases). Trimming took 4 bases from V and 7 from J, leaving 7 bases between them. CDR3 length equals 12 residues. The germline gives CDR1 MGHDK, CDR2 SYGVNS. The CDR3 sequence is CASSAGVGELFF. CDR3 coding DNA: TGTGCCAGCAGTGCGGGGGTCGGGGAGCTGTTTTTT.

For the CDR3, the DNA is TGCGCCAGCAGCCCGTCGGGGACCGTGAACACTGAAGCTTTCTTT. Its translation is CASSPSGTVNTEAFF. The rearrangement uses TRBV5-1 and TRBJ1-1, with D perhaps matching TRBD1 (5 bases). Per germline, CDR1 SGHRS and CDR2 YFSETQ. V lost 4 bases, J lost 0 bases, and 13 bases lay in between. The CDR3 spans 15 residues.

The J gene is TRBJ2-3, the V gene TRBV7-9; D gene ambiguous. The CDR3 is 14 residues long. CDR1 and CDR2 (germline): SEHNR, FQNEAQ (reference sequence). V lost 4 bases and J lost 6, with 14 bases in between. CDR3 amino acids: CASSSSYRADTQYF. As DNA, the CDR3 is TGTGCCAGCAGCTCATCGTACCGGGCGGATACGCAGTATTTT. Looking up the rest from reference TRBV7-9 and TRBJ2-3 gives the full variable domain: DTGVSQNPRHKITKRGQNVTFRCDPISEHNRLYWYRQTLGQGPEFLTYFQNEAQLEKSRLLSDRFSAERPKGSFSTLEIQRTEQGDSAMYLCASSSSYRADTQYFGPGTRLTVL.

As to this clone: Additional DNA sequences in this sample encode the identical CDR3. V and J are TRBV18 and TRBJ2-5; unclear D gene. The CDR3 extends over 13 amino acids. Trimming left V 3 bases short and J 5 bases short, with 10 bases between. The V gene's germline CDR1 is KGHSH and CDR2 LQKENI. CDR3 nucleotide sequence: TGTGCCAGCTCACCCCCTTCCGCTGAGACCCAGTACTTC. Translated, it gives CASSPPSAETQYF.

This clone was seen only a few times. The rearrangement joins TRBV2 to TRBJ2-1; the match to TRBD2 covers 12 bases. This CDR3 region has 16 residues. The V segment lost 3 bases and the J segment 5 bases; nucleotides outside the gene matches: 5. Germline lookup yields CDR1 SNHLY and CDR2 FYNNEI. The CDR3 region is CASSDSLAGGNNEQFF. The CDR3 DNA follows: TGTGCCAGCAGTGATTCGCTAGCGGGGGGGAACAATGAGCAGTTCTTC.

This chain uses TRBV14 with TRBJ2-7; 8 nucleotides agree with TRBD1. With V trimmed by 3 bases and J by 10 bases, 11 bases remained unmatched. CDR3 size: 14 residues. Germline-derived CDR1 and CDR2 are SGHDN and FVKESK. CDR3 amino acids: CASSQRGTGSQQYF. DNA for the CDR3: TGTGCCAGCAGCCAGCGCGGGACAGGATCGCAACAGTACTTC.

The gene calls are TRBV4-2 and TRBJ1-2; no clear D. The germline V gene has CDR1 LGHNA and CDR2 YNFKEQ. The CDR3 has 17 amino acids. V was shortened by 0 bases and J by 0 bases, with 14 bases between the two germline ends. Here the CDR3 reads CASSQDTRSKANYGYTF. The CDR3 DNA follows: TGTGCCAGCAGCCAAGATACGAGGAGTAAAGCTAACTATGGCTACACCTTC.

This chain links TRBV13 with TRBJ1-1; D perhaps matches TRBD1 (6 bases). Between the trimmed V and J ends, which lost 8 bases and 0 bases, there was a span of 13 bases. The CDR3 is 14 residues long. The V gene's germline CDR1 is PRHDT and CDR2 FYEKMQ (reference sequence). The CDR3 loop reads CASGQGHLNTEAFF. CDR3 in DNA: TGTGCCAGCGGCCAGGGACACTTGAACACTGAAGCTTTCTTT.

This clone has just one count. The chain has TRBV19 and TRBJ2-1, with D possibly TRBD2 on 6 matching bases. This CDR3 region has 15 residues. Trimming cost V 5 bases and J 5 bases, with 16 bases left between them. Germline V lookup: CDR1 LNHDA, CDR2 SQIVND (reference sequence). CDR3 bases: TGTGCCAGTAGTCGGATGGGGACTGTTGACAATGAGCAGTTCTTC. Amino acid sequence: CASSRMGTVDNEQFF.